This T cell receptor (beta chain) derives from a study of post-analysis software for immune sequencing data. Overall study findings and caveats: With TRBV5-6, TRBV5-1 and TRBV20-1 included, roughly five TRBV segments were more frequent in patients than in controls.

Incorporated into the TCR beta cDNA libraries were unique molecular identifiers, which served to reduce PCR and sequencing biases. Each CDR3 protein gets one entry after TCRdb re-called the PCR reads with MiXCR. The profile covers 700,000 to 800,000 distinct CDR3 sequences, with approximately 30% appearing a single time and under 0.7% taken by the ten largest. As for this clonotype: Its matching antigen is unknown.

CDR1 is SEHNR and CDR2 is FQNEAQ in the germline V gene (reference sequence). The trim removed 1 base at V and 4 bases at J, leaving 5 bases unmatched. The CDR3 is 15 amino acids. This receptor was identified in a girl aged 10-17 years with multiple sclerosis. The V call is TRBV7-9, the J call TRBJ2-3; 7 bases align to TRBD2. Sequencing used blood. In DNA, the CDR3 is TGTGCCAGCAGCTTAGATCTAGCGGCAGCAGATACGCAGTATTTT. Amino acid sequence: CASSLDLAAADTQYF.